The clone carrying this T cell receptor (beta chain) was seen a handful of times. The target antigen is unknown. This sample was taken from a study of T cells after yellow fever vaccination. Findings of the study overall: Post-booster samples contained most primary-vaccination clones (nearly 98% CD4, less than 90% CD8). The bulk population could contribute abundant contaminating clonotypes to FACS-sorted repertoires. Relatively few clonotypes were ones that appeared in both CD4 and CD8 compartments.

TCR cDNA was made by 5'RACE template switching, adding a universal primer site and UMIs. Using its own MiXCR run on the 5' RACE reads, TCRdb lists one record per CDR3 protein. The table includes under 550,000 distinct CDR3 sequences, about a fifth detected once. Germline-derived CDR1 and CDR2 are SQVTM and ANQGSEA. V was cut by 4 bases and J by 0 bases, with 9 bases left in between. The CDR3 is 13 residues long. This sequence joins TRBV29-1 and TRBJ1-1, with a weak D call TRBD1 (5 bases). This clonotype was obtained from a man younger than 35 who received the YFV17D yellow fever vaccine. The sequencing used PBMCs, collected about 20 days after the first yellow fever vaccination. The CDR3: CSVGRGMNTEAFF. Here the CDR3 DNA reads TGCAGCGTTGGTCGGGGGATGAACACTGAAGCTTTCTTT.